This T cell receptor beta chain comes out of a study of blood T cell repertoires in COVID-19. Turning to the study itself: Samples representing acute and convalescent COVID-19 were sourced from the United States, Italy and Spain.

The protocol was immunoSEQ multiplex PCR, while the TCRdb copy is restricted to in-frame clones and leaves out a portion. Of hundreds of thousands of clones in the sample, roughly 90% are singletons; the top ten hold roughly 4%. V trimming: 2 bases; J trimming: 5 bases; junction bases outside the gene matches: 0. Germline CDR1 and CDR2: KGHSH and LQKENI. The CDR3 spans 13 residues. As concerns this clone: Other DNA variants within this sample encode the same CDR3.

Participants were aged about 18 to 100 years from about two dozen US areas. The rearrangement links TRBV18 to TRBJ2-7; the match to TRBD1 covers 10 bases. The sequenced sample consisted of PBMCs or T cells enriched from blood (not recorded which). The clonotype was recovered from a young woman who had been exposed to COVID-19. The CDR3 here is CASSPGTGDEQYF. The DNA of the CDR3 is TGTGCCAGCTCACCAGGGACAGGGGACGAGCAGTACTTC.